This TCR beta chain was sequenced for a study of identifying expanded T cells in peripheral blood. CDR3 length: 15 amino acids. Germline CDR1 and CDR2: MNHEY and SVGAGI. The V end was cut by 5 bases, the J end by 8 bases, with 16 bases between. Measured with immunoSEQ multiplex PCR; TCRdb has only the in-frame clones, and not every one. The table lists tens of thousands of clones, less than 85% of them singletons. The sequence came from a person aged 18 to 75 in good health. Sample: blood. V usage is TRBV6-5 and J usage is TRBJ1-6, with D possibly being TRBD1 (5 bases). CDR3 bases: TGTGCCAGCAGTAGCGGGGGGTCCGGGTATTCACCCCTCCACTTT. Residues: CASSSGGSGYSPLHF.